This T cell receptor (beta chain) was identified during a study of regulatory T cells in long-lasting Graves disease. Relying on iRepertoire HTBI primers and Arm-PCR of CDR3 regions, the team built TCR beta libraries. TCRdb itself ran the multiplex PCR reads through MiXCR, one entry per CDR3 protein. The profile shows some 220,000 distinct CDR3 sequences, roughly 20% of them singletons. The time point: newly diagnosed GD, antithyroid drugs for less than 3 months. With RNA extracted from PBMCs as input, the TCR library was made. Diagnoses of Graves' disease were made by American Thyroid Association guidelines. This clonotype was found many times. V gave up 0 bases and J gave up 5 bases, with 19 bases separating them. CDR3 length: 17 amino acids. CDR1 LGHDT and CDR2 YNNKEL come from the germline V gene (reference sequence). Separately, the same data were catalogued under a study of T cells in Graves' hyperthyroidism and ophthalmopathy.

The receptor was isolated from a woman aged 25 to 39 with Graves disease. The material sequenced was peripheral blood mononuclear cells (PBMCs), taken at new diagnosis, from a patient treated with antithyroid drugs. The gene calls are TRBV3-1 and TRBJ2-5, with TRBD1 as a possible D gene (6 bases). CDR3: CASSQEGGRQILETQYF. The CDR3 DNA reads as TGTGCCAGCAGCCAAGAAGGGGGTCGGCAAATCTTGGAGACCCAGTACTTC.